This T cell receptor (beta chain) was identified during a study of cytomegalovirus exposure and HLA in healthy donors. A remark on this clone: Its specificity is unknown.

This PCR relied on a set of 60 Vbeta primers and 13 Jbeta primers. Measured with immunoSEQ multiplex PCR; TCRdb has only the in-frame clones, and not every one. This sample carries approximately 120,000 clones, approximately 78% of them seen once, and the ten largest clones take approximately 0.99%. The V and J ends lost 6 bases and 4 bases, in that order; junction bases with no gene match: 6. CDR3 size: 13 residues. Germline CDR1 is MGHDK and CDR2 is SYGVNS. Study results and limitations: The number of N-insertions in an Asian-associated ancestry cluster was reportedly below the roughly 670-donor mean in a later analysis. Some highly shared sequence variants likely arose as a pipeline artifact. A later analysis found that most CMV-associated TCR beta chains appeared HLA-restricted. Reports state that TCR beta sequences accurately predicted most subjects' HLA-A and HLA-B alleles.

Sequencing was carried out using PBMCs. The chain joins TRBV25-1 to TRBJ2-7, with 7 nucleotides matching TRBD2. This clonotype was obtained from a woman aged 25 to 39 in good health and CMV-seronegative. This CDR3 reads CASSETSPYEQYF. In nucleotides, the CDR3 is TGTGCCAGCAGCGAGACTAGCCCATACGAGCAGTACTTC.